This passage covers 11 T cell receptor beta chains from one sample sequenced in a study of control samples from healthy donors and cancer patients. Repertoires were generated with immunoSEQ multiplex PCR, while TCRdb's copy carries only in-frame clones and drops some. The sample consists of 35,000 to 45,000 clones, 80% to 95% of them appearing once. Sequencing was performed on PBMCs. All receptors derive from a woman between 35 and 50 years old with head and neck cancer.

The rearrangement links TRBV5-5 to TRBJ1-4; a possible D gene is TRBD1 (6 bases). Per the germline V gene, CDR1 is SGHKS and CDR2 is YYEKEE (reference sequence). The V gene lost 4 bases and the J gene lost 8 bases, with 21 bases spanning the gap. CDR3 length: 16 residues. CDR3 DNA: TGTGCCAGCAGCCCGAGGGGGGCCAGGGTGCAAGAAAAACTGTTTTTT. Translation: CASSPRGARVQEKLFF.

The chain joins TRBV6-5 to TRBJ1-2; D unresolved. Germline V gene sequence: CDR1 MNHEY, CDR2 SVGAGI. Trimming removed 0 bases at V and 4 bases at J, with 9 bases between. CDR3 length: 14 amino acids. For the CDR3, the DNA is TGTGCCAGCAGTTACTCGATGGCGGGCTATGGCTACACCTTC. This gives the protein CASSYSMAGYGYTF.

The genes are TRBV5-5 and TRBJ1-1; D is unclear. This CDR3 has 14 amino acids. V lost 0 bases and J lost 5, with 11 bases in between. Germline values: CDR1 SGHKS, CDR2 YYEKEE (reference sequence). The DNA for the CDR3 is TGTGCCAGCAGCTTGGTTGGCAGTCAGACTGAAGCTTTCTTT. Translation: CASSLVGSQTEAFF.

V is TRBV11-2 and J is TRBJ2-1; 7 positions match TRBD1. J lost 2 bases, V lost 4 bases, and 5 bases had no gene match. Germline V gene lookup returns CDR1 SGHAT and CDR2 FQNNGV. The length of the CDR3 is 15 residues. CDR3 DNA: TGTGCCAGCAGCTACATGCAGGGGGCCTACAATGAGCAGTTCTTC. This encodes CASSYMQGAYNEQFF.

This chain uses TRBV25-1 with TRBJ2-5; TRBD1 aligns across 9 bases. J was trimmed by 7 bases and V by 3 bases; bases with no gene match: 9. CDR1 is MGHDK, CDR2 SYGVNS, per germline. This CDR3 contains 15 residues. The CDR3 DNA is TGTGCCAGCAGTGATCAGAGAACAGGGGGCGGGACCCAGTACTTC. Translating it yields CASSDQRTGGGTQYF.

The chain is built from TRBV11-2 and TRBJ2-7; 7 bases are a match to TRBD1. This CDR3 spans 15 amino acids. Germline V gene lookup returns CDR1 SGHAT and CDR2 FQNNGV. With V trimmed by 1 base and J by 5 bases, 8 bases remained unmatched. The CDR3 nucleotides are TGTGCCAGCAGCTTAGGCGGCAGGGGGAAAAACGAGCAGTACTTC. Encoded protein: CASSLGGRGKNEQYF.

This clone was observed a single time. CDR3 sequence reads: CASSPLRGTEAFF. CDR3 DNA: TGTGCCAGCAGCCCTCTGAGAGGTACTGAAGCTTTCTTT. The chain has TRBV7-2 and TRBJ1-1; D gene ambiguous. There are 13 residues in the CDR3. CDR1 SGHTA and CDR2 FQGNSA come from the germline V gene. V was trimmed by 5 bases and J by 5 bases, leaving 12 bases between them.

The CDR3 region has the DNA TGTGCCAGCAGCTTAGCCGGGGGCGCCTACGAGCAGTACTTC. This codes for CASSLAGGAYEQYF. The J gene is TRBJ2-7, the V gene TRBV7-2; D possibly uses TRBD1 or TRBD2 (6 bases each). The V end lost 0 bases, the J end lost 2 bases, and 8 bases lay between the germline ends. CDR1 is SGHTA, CDR2 FQGNSA, per germline. The CDR3 totals 14 residues. Drawing the rest from reference TRBV7-2 and TRBJ2-7, the complete variable domain is GAGVSQSPSNKVTEKGKDVELRCDPISGHTALYWYRQSLGQGLEFLIYFQGNSAPDKSGLPSDRFSAERTGGSVSTLTIQRTQQEDSAVYLCASSLAGGAYEQYFGPGTRLTVT.

This clone was observed a single time. The chain combines TRBV19 with TRBJ1-1; unclear D gene. Germline loops: CDR1 LNHDA, CDR2 SQIVND (reference sequence). The CDR3 extends over 13 amino acids. V was cut by 6 bases and J by 2 bases, with 10 bases left in between. CDR3 region: CASRMGGNTEAFF. The CDR3, as DNA: TGTGCCAGTAGGATGGGAGGTAACACTGAAGCTTTCTTT.

The CDR3 protein is CAWSRTGRTEAFF. DNA of the CDR3: TGTGCCTGGAGTCGCACAGGGAGGACTGAAGCTTTCTTT. The chain couples TRBV30 to TRBJ1-1; tentative D call: TRBD1 (6 bases). The CDR3 consists of 13 residues. Between the trimmed V and J ends, which lost 2 bases and 5 bases, there was a span of 12 bases. The germline gives CDR1 GTSNPN, CDR2 SVGIG (reference sequence).

This clone was observed a single time. V is TRBV7-2 and J is TRBJ1-1; tentative D call: TRBD1 (6 bases). With 2 bases removed from V and 5 bases from J, the gap between germline ends came to 21 bases. Looked up from germline, CDR1 is SGHTA and CDR2 is FQGNSA. The CDR3 runs 17 residues. The CDR3 spells CASSLQQAGVRGTEAFF. For the CDR3, the DNA is TGTGCCAGCAGCTTACAACAGGCAGGGGTTCGGGGGACTGAAGCTTTCTTT.